Listed here is a single T cell receptor beta chain. The antigen is unknown. With 5 bases removed from V and 8 bases from J, the gap between germline ends came to 5 bases. There are 10 residues in the CDR3. The V gene's germline CDR1 is SGHAT and CDR2 FQNNGV. The data stem from a study of T cells in Graves' hyperthyroidism and ophthalmopathy. Study conclusions and caveats: Also found in blood were most expanded thyroid clonotypes above 0.001. Using 13 V-J features, a model discriminated ophthalmopathy from stable hyperthyroidism.

Regions amplified from RNA transcripts were the TCR beta CDR3 regions. First-round RT-PCR targeting the TCR CDR3 was performed with the HTBI primer set. Each CDR3 protein is one row after TCRdb ran MiXCR on the multiplex PCR reads. The profile shows under 400,000 distinct CDR3 sequences, roughly an eighth of them singletons. The sequence derives from a woman aged 18-29 years with Graves' hyperthyroidism. The source material was blood. The chain uses TRBV11-2 and TRBJ2-3; D gene ambiguous. The CDR3 region has the DNA TGTGCCAGCAGCAACTCTACGCAGTATTTT. This translates into CASSNSTQYF. Full variable domain (remainder filled in from reference TRBV11-2 and TRBJ2-3): EAGVAQSPRYKIIEKRQSVAFWCNPISGHATLYWYQQILGQGPKLLIQFQNNGVVDDSQLPKDRFSAERLKGVDSTLKIQPAKLEDSAVYLCASSNSTQYFGPGTRLTVL.